This TCR beta chain was recorded in a study of cytomegalovirus exposure and HLA in healthy donors. The PCR employed 60 Vbeta primers together with 13 Jbeta primers. Sequencing was performed with immunoSEQ multiplex PCR; in TCRdb, only in-frame clones are kept and a portion is missing. The data contain tens of thousands of clones, around 86% of them singletons. Notes on this clone: The antigen remains undetermined.

The germline gives CDR1 SGHTA, CDR2 FQGNSA. V lost 6 bases and J 2 bases, leaving 17 bases between the germline ends. The CDR3 is made up of 16 amino acids. Study-level findings and limits: Sequencing probably produced one cluster of sequence variants that were highly shared. Reports credit the classifier with highly specific, highly sensitive diagnosis of cytomegalovirus status.

This receptor was taken from a female donor in good health and CMV-seronegative. The sequenced sample consisted of PBMCs. The genes are TRBV7-2 and TRBJ2-1, with D unresolved. In nucleotides, the CDR3 is TGTGCCAGCAGTAGCATCGTACTTTCCGCCTACAATGAGCAGTTCTTC. It translates to CASSSIVLSAYNEQFF.